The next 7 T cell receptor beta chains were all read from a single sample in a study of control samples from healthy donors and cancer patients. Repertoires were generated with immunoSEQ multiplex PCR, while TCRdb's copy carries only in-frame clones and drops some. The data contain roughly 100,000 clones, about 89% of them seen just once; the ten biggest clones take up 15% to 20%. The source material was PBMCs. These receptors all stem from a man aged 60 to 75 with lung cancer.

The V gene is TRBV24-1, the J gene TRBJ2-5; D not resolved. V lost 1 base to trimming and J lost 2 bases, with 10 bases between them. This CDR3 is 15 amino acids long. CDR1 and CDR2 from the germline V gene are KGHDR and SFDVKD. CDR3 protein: CATSDFRPVQETQYF. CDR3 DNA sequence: TGTGCCACCAGTGATTTTAGGCCAGTACAAGAGACCCAGTACTTC.

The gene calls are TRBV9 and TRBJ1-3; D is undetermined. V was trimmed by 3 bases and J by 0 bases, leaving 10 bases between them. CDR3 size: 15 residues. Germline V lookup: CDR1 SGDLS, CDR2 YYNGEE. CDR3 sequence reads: CASSGFEGSGNTIYF. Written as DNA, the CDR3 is TGTGCCAGCAGCGGTTTCGAGGGCTCTGGAAACACCATATATTTT.

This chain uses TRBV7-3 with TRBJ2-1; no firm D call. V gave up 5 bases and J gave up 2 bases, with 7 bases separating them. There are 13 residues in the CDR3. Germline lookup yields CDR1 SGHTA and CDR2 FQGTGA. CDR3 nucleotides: TGTGCCAGCAGCCCTCCCCCCTACAATGAGCAGTTCTTC. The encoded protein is CASSPPPYNEQFF.

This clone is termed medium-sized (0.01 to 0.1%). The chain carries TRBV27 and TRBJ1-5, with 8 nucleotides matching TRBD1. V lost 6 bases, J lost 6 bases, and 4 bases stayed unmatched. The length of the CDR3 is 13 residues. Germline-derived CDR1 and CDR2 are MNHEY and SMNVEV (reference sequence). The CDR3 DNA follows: TGTGCCAGCAGCGATACAGGGGGTCAGCCCCAGCATTTT. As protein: CASSDTGGQPQHF.

For the CDR3, the DNA is TGTGCCAGCAGCCAGGGACAGGGAAACCGAATGAACACTGAAGCTTTCTTT. It specifies CASSQGQGNRMNTEAFF. This chain uses TRBV7-9 with TRBJ1-1, with 9 bases identical to TRBD1. V gave up 5 bases and J gave up 0 bases; unmatched junction bases: 10. Germline V gene sequence: CDR1 SEHNR, CDR2 FQNEAQ (reference sequence). The CDR3 is 17 residues long.

The CDR3 DNA reads as TGTGCCAGCAGTGGCAGGGGCCTCGAACACTACCAAGAGACCCAGTACTTC. Encoded protein: CASSGRGLEHYQETQYF. This chain joins TRBV2 and TRBJ2-5; a possible D gene is TRBD1 (6 bases). Germline lookup yields CDR1 SNHLY and CDR2 FYNNEI. The CDR3 totals 17 residues. With 4 bases removed from V and 0 bases from J, the gap between germline ends came to 18 bases.

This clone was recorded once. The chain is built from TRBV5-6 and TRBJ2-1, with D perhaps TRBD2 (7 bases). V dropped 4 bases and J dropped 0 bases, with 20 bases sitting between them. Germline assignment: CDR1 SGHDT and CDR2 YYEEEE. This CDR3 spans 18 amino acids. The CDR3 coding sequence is TGTGCCAGCAGCCCCTCCCATGGCGGGGGCACCTCCTACAATGAGCAGTTCTTC. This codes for CASSPSHGGGTSYNEQFF.